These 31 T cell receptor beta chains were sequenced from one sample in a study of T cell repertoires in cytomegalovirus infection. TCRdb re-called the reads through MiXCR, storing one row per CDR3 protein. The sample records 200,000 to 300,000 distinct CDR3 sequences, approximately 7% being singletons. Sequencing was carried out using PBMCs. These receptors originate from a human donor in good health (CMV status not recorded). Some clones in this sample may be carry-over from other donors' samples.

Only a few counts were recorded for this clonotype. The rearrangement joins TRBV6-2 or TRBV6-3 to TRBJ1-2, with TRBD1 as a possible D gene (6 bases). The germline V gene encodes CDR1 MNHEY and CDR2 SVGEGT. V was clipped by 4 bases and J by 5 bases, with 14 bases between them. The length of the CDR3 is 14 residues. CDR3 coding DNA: TGTGCCAGCAGTTTCCCTAGGACAGCTTATGGCTACACCTTC. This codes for CASSFPRTAYGYTF.

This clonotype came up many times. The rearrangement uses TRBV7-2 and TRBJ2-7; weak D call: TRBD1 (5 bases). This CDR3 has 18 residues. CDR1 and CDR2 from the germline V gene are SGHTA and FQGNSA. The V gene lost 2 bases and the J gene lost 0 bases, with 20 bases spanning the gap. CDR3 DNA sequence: TGTGCCAGCAGCTTATTTTTCCCCTCAAGGGGCCTCTCCTACGAGCAGTACTTC. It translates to CASSLFFPSRGLSYEQYF.

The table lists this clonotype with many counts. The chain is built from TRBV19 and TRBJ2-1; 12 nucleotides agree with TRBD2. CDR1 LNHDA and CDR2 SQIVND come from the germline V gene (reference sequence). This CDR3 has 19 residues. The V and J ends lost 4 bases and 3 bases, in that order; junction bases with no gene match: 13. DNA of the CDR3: TGTGCCAGTAGTACGAATCCCTCTAGCGGGGGGGCCGTCTACAATGAGCAGTTCTTC. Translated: CASSTNPSSGGAVYNEQFF.

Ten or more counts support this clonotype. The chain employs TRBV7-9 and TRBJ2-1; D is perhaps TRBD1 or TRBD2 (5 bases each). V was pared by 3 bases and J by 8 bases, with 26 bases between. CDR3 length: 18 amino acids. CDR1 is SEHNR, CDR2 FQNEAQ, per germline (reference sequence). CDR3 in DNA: TGTGCCAGCAGCTTCGTCCTTACCGGGACCTTAAGCTCAGATGAGCAGTTCTTC. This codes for CASSFVLTGTLSSDEQFF.

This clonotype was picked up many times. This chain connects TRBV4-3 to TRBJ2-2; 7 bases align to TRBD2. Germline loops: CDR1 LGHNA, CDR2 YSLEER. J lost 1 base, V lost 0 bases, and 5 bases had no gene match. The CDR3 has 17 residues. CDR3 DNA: TGCGCCAGCAGCCAAGATTATCCGGGGGGGAACACCGGGGAGCTGTTTTTT. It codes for CASSQDYPGGNTGELFF.

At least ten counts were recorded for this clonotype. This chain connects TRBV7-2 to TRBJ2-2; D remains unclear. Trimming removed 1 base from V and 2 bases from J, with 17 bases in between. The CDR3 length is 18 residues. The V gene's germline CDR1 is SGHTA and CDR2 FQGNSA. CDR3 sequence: CASSLERTARINTGELFF. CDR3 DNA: TGTGCCAGCAGCTTAGAGAGGACGGCAAGGATCAACACCGGGGAGCTGTTTTTT.

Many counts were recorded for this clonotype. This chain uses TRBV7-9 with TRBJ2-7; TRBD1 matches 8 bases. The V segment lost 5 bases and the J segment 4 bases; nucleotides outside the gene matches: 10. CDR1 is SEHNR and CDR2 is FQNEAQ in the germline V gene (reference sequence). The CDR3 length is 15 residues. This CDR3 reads CASSAQDRDEYEQYF. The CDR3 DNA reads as TGTGCCAGCAGCGCTCAGGACAGGGATGAGTACGAGCAGTACTTC.

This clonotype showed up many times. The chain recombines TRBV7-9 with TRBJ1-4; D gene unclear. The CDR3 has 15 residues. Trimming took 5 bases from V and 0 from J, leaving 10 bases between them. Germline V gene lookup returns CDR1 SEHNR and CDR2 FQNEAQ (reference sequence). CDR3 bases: TGTGCCAGCAGCGAATCGCTTGCAACTAATGAAAAACTGTTTTTT. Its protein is CASSESLATNEKLFF.

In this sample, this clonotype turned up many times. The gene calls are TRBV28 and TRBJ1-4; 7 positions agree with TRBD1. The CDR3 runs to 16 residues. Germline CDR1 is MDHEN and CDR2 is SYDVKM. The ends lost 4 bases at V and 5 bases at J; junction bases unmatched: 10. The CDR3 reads CASSYSYRGGNEKLFF. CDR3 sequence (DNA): TGTGCCAGCAGTTACTCCTACAGGGGCGGCAATGAAAAACTGTTTTTT.

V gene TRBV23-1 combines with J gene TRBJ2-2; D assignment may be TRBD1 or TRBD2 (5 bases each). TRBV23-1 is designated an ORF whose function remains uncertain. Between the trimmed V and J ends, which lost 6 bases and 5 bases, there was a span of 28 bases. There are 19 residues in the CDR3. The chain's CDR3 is CASSAPTRDLLTGTGELFF. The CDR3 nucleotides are TGCGCCAGCAGCGCCCCGACAAGGGACCTTCTTACGGGGACCGGGGAGCTGTTTTTT.

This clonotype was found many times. The CDR3 DNA follows: TGTGCCAGCAGTTCACTAGCGGGGGGCCAAGAGACCCAGTACTTC. This encodes CASSSLAGGQETQYF. V is TRBV28 and J is TRBJ2-5; TRBD2 agrees at 12 bases. V was clipped by 4 bases and J by 1 base; unmatched bases: 1. Germline CDR1 reads MDHEN; CDR2 reads SYDVKM. The CDR3 consists of 15 residues.

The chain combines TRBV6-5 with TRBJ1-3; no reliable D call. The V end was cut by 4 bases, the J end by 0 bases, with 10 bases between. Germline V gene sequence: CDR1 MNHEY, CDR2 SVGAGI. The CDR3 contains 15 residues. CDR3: CASSLTRVSGNTIYF. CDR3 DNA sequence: TGTGCCAGCAGTTTAACCCGGGTCTCTGGAAACACCATATATTTT.

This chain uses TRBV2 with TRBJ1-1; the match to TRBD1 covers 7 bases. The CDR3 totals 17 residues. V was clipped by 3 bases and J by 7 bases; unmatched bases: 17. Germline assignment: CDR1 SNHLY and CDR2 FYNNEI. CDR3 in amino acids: CASSDSPFRQGDGEAFF. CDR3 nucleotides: TGTGCCAGCAGTGATTCACCCTTTCGGCAGGGGGATGGTGAAGCTTTCTTT.

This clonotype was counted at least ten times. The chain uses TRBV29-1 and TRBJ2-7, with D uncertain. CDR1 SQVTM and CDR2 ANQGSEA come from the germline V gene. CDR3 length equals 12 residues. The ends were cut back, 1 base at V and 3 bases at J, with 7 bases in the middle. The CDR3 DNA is TGCAGCGTTGAAGTCAGCCTCTACGAGCAGTACTTC. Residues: CSVEVSLYEQYF.

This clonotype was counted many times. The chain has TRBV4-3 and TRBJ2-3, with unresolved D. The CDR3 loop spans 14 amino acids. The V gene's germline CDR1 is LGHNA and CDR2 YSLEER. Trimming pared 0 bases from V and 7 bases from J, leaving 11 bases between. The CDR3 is CASSQDRRSHTQYF. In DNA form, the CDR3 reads TGCGCCAGCAGCCAAGACCGTCGCTCCCATACGCAGTATTTT.

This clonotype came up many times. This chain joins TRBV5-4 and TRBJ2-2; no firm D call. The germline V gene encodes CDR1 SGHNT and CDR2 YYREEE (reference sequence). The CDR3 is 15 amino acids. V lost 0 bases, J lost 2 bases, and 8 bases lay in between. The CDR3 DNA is TGTGCCAGCAGCTTGGGGACGCGAAACACCGGGGAGCTGTTTTTT. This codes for CASSLGTRNTGELFF.

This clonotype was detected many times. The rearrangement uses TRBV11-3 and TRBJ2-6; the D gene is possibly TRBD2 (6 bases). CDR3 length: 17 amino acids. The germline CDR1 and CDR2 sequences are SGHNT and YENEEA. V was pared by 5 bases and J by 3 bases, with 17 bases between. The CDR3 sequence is CASSHLGGASGANVLTF. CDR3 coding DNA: TGTGCCAGCAGCCACCTCGGAGGGGCAAGTGGGGCCAACGTCCTGACTTTC.

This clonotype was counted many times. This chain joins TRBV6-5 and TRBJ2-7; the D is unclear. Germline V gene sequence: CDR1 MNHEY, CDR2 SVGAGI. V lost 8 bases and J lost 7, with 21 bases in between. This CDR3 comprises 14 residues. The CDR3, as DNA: TGTGCCAGCGGAGCCAAGGGAAGAACGAGGGAGCAGTACTTC. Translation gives CASGAKGRTREQYF.

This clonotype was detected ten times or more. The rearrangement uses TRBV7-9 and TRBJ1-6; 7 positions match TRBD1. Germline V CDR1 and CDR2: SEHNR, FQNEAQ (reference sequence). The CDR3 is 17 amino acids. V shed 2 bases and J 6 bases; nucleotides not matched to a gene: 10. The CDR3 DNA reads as TGTGCCAGCAGCTTAACGACAGGGTCGGGGTTTAATTCACCCCTCCACTTT. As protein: CASSLTTGSGFNSPLHF.

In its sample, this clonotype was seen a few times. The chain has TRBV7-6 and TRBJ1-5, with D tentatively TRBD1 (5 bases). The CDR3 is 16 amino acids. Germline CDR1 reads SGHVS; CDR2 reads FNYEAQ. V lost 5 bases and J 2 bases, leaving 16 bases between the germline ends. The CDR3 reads CASSPGPRGRNQPQHF. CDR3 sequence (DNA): TGTGCCAGCAGCCCGGGACCCCGAGGACGCAATCAGCCCCAGCATTTT.

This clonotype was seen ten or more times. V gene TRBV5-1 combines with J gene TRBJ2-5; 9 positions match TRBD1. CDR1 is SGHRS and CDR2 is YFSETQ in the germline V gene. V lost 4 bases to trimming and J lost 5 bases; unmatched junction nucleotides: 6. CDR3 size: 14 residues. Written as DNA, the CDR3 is TGCGCCAGCAGCGGGGGGACAGGGTCGGAGACCCAGTACTTC. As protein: CASSGGTGSETQYF.

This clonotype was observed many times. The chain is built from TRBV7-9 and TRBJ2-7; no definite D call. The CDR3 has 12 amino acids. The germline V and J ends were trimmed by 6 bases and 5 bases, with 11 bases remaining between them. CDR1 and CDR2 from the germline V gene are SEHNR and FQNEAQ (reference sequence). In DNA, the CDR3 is TGTGCCAGCAGAACCGAAAGGGACGAGCAGTACTTC. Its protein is CASRTERDEQYF.

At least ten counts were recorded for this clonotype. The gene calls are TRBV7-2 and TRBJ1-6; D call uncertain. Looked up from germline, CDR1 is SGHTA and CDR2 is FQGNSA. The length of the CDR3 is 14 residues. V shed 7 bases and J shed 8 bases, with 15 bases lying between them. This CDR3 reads CASNRYSLDSPLHF. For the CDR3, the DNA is TGTGCCAGCAACCGTTACAGCCTGGATTCACCCCTCCACTTT.

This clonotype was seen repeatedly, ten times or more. CDR3 region: CSVGGGPLNTEAFF. The CDR3 DNA reads as TGCAGCGTTGGAGGGGGACCGTTGAACACTGAAGCTTTCTTT. V gene TRBV29-1 combines with J gene TRBJ1-1; TRBD1 might be the D (6 bases). This CDR3 is 14 amino acids long. The ends were cut back, 4 bases at V and 0 bases at J, with 12 bases in the middle. Germline CDR1 SQVTM, CDR2 ANQGSEA. The full variable domain, with the rest looked up from reference TRBV29-1 and TRBJ1-1, is SAVISQKPSRDICQRGTSLTIQCQVDSQVTMMFWYRQQPGQSLTLIATANQGSEATYESGFVIDKFPISRPNLTFSTLTVSNMSPEDSSIYLCSVGGGPLNTEAFFGQGTRLTVV.

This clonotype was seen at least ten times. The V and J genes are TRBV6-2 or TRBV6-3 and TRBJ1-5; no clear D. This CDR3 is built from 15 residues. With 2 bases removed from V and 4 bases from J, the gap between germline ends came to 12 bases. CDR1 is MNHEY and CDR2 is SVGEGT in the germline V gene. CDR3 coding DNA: TGTGCCAGCAGTTACCTGGACGGATTTAATCAGCCCCAGCATTTT. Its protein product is CASSYLDGFNQPQHF.

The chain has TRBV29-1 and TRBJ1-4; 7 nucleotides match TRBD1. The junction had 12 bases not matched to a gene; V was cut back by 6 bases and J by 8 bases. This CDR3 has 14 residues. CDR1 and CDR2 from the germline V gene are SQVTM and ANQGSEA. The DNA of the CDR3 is TGCAGCGTGCTCAGACACAGGGGAGAAGAAAAACTGTTTTTT. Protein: CSVLRHRGEEKLFF.

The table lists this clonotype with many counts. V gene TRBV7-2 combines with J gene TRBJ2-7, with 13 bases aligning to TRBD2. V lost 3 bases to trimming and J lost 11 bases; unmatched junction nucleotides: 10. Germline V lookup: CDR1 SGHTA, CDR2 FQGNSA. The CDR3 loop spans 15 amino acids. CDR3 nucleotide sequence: TGTGCCAGCAGCTTGGGACTAGCGGGGCCCTACGTCGAGTACTTC. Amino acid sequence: CASSLGLAGPYVEYF.

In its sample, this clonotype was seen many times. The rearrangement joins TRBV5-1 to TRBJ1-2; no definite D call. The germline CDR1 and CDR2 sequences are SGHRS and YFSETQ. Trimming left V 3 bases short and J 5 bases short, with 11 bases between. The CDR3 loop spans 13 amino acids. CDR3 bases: TGCGCCAGCAGCTCCAACCCGGAATATGGCTACACCTTC. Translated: CASSSNPEYGYTF.

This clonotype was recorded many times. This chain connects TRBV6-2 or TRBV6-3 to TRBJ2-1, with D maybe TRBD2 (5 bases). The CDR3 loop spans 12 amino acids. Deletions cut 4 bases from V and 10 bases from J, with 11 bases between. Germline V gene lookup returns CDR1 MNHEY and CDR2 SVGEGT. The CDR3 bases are TGTGCCAGCAGTTCCCCCGGGAAAGAGCAGTTCTTC. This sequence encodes CASSSPGKEQFF.

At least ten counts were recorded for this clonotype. The CDR3 DNA sequence: TGTGCCAGCAGCCCTGAGACAGGGAACACCGGGGAGCTGTTTTTT. This translates into CASSPETGNTGELFF. The J gene is TRBJ2-2, the V gene TRBV7-2; the D gene is possibly TRBD1 (6 bases). This CDR3 is built from 15 residues. Germline CDR1 and CDR2: SGHTA and FQGNSA. Trimming removed 5 bases at V and 1 base at J, with 11 bases between.

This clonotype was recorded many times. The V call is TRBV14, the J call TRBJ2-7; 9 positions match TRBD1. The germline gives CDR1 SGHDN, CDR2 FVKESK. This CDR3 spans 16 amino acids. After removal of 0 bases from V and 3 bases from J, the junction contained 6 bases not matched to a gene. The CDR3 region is CASSQDGWTGVYEQYF. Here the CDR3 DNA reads TGTGCCAGCAGCCAAGATGGGTGGACAGGGGTCTACGAGCAGTACTTC.